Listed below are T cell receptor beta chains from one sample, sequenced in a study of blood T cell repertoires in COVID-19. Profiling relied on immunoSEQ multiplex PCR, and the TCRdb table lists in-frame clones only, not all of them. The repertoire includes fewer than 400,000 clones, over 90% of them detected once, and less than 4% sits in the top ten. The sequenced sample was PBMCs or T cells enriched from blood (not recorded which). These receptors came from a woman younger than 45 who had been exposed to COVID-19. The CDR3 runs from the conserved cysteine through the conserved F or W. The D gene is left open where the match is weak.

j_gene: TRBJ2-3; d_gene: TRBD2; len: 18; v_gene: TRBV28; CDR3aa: CASSSRGLAGGPTDTQYF
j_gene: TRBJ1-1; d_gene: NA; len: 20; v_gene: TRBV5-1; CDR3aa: CASSVVRETVGGYMNTEAFF
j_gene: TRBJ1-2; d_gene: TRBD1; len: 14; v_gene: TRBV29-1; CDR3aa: CSVGGQGAVYGYTF
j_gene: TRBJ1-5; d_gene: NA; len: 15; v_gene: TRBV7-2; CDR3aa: CASSHMGSSNQPQHF
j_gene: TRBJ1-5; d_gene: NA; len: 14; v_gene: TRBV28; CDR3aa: CASRNRVRGQPQHF
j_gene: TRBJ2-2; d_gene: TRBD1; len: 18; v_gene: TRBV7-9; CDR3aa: CASSPGTGGKTPTGELFF
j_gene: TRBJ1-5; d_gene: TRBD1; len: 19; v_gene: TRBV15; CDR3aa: CATSRGTSGQGARNQPQHF
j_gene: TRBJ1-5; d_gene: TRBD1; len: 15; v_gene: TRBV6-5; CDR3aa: CASRSGQGSGQPQHF
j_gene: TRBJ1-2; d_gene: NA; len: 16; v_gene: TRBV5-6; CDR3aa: CASSLAGIGDRDGYTF
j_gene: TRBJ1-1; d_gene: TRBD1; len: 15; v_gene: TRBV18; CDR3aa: CASSTRRQGNTEAFF
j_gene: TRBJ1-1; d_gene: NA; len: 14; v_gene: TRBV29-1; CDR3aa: CSVEAGGLNTEAFF
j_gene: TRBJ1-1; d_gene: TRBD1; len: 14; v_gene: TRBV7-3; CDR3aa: CASSGGTANTEAFF
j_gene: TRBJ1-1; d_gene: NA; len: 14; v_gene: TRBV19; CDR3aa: CASSIARGNTEAFF
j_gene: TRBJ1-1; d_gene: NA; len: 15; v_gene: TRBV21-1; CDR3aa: CASSGRDRGDTEAFF
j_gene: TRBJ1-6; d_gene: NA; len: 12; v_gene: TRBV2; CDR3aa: CASHRANSPLHF
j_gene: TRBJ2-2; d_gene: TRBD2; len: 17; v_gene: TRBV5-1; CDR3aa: CASSMSAGLAGAGELFF
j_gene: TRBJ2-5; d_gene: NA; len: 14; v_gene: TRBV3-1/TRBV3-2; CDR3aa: CASSSFRGSETQYF
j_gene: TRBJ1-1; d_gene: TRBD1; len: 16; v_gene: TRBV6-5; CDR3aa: CASSLRPGTGRAEAFF
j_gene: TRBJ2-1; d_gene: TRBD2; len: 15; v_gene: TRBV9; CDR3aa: CASSVAGGPYNEQFF
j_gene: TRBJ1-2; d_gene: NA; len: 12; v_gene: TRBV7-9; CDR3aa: CASGGRRNGYTF
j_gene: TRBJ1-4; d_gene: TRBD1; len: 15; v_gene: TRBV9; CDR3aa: CASSPTGTGPEKLFF
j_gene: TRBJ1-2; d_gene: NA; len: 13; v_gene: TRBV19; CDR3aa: CASSPQANYGYTF
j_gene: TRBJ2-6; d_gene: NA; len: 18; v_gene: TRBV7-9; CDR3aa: CASSDWKTQTGGANVLTF